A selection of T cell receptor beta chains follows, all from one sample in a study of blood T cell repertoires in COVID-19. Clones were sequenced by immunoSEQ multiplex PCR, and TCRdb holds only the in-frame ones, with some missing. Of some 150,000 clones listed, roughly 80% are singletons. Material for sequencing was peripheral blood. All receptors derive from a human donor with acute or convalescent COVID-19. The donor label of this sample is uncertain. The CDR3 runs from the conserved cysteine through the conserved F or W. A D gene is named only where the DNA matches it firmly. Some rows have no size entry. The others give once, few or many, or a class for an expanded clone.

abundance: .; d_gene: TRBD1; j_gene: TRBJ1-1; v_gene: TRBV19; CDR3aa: CASSVGQENTEAFF; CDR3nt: TGTGCCAGTAGTGTGGGACAGGAAAACACTGAAGCTTTCTTT
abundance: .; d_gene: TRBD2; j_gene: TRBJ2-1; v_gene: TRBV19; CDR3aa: CASSIQGLAAYNEQFF; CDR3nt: TGTGCCAGTAGTATTCAGGGACTAGCGGCTTACAATGAGCAGTTCTTC
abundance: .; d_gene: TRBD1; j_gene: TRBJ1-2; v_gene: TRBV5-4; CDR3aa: CASSSQGGRYGYTF; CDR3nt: TGTGCCAGCAGCTCCCAGGGGGGACGGTATGGCTACACCTTC
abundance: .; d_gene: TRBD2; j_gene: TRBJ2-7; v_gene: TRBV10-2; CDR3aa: CASSPGGSYEQYF; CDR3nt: TGCGCCAGCAGTCCGGGGGGGTCCTACGAGCAGTACTTC
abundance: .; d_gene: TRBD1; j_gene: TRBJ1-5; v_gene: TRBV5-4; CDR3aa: CASSAGQGDGQPQHF; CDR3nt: TGTGCCAGCAGCGCGGGACAGGGGGACGGTCAGCCCCAGCATTTT
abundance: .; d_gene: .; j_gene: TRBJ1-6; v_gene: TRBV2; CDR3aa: CASDEGVSPLHF; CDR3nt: TGTGCCAGCGACGAGGGGGTCTCACCCCTCCACTTT
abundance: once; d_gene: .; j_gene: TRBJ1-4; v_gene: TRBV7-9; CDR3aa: CASSSGQSTNEKLFF; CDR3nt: TGTGCCAGCAGCTCAGGACAGTCAACTAATGAAAAACTGTTTTTT
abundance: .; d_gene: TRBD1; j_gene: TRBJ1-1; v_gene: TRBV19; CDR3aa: CASSPRQGRLTEAFF; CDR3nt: TGTGCCAGTAGTCCTCGACAGGGGCGACTCACTGAAGCTTTCTTT
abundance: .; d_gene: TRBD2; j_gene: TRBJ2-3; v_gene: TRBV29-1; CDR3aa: CSGRGLGTKDTQYF; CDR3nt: TGCAGCGGGCGGGGACTAGGGACTAAGGATACGCAGTATTTT
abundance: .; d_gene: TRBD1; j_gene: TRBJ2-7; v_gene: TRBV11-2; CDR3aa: CASSLEGQVYEQYF; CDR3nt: TGTGCCAGCAGCTTAGAGGGACAGGTCTACGAGCAGTACTTC
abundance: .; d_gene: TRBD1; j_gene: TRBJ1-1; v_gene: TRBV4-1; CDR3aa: CASSQDLPGGTEAFF; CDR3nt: TGCGCCAGCAGCCAAGATCTTCCAGGGGGCACTGAAGCTTTCTTT
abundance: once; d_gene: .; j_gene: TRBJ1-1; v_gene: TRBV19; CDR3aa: CASTLYGGRAEAFF; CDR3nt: TGTGCCAGTACCTTATACGGCGGGAGGGCTGAAGCTTTCTTT
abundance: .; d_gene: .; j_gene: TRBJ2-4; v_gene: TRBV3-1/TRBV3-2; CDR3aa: CASSQGTRDIQYF; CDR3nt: TGTGCCAGCAGCCAAGGTACGAGGGACATTCAGTACTTC
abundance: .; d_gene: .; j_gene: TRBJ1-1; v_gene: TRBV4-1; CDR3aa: CASSQRGFSGPNTEAFF; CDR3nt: TGCGCCAGCAGCCAACGGGGGTTCTCGGGGCCGAACACTGAAGCTTTCTTT
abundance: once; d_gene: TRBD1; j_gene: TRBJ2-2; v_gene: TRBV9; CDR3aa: CASSVASTGGITGELFF; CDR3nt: TGTGCCAGCAGCGTAGCAAGCACAGGGGGTATCACCGGGGAGCTGTTTTTT
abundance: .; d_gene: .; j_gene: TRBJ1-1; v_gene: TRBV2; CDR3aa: CARGLVNEAFF; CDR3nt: TGTGCCAGGGGACTTGTTAATGAAGCTTTCTTT
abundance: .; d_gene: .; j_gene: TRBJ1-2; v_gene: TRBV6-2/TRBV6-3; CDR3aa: CASSTWQGSNYGYTF; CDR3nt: TGTGCCAGCAGCACCTGGCAGGGGTCGAACTATGGCTACACCTTC
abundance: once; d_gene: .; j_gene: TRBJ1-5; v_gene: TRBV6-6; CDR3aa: CASSRVPPRTVQGSNQPQHF; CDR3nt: TGTGCCAGCAGCCGGGTCCCCCCAAGGACAGTTCAGGGGAGCAATCAGCCCCAGCATTTT
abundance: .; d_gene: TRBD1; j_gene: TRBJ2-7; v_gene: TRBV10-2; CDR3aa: CASSGIDRGDDEQYF; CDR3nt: TGCGCCAGCAGTGGGATCGACAGGGGAGACGACGAGCAGTACTTC
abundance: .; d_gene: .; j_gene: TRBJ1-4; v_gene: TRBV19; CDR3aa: CASRYGGNEKLFF; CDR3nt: TGTGCCAGTAGATACGGGGGGAACGAAAAACTGTTTTTT
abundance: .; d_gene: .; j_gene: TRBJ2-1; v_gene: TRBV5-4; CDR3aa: CASSSGRDNEQFF; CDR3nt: TGTGCCAGCAGCTCAGGTCGAGACAATGAGCAGTTCTTC
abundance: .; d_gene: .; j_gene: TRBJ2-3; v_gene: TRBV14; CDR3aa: CASSQGAGLPTDTQYF; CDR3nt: TGTGCCAGCAGCCAAGGGGCAGGACTACCAACAGATACGCAGTATTTT
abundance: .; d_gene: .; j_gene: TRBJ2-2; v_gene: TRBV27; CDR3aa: CVSGSRTGELFF; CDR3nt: TGCGTTTCGGGGAGCCGCACCGGGGAGCTGTTTTTT
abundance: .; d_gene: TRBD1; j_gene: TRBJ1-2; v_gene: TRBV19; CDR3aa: CASSRQGVNYGYTF; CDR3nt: TGTGCCAGTAGCCGACAGGGAGTTAATTATGGCTACACCTTC
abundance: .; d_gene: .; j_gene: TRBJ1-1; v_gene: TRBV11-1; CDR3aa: CASSLGLMNTEAFF; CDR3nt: TGTGCCAGCAGCTTGGGACTCATGAACACTGAAGCTTTCTTT
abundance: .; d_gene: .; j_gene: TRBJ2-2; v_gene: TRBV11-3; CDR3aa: CASSGGTGELFF; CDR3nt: TGTGCCAGCAGCGGGGGGACCGGGGAGCTGTTTTTT
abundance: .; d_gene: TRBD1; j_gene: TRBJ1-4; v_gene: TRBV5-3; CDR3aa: CARRCLRGSEKLFF; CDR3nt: TGTGCCAGAAGATGCCTCAGGGGGAGTGAAAAACTGTTTTTT
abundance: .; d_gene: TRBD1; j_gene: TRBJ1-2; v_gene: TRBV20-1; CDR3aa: CSASNQGVINYGYTF; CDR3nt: TGCAGTGCTAGTAACCAGGGGGTTATCAACTATGGCTACACCTTC
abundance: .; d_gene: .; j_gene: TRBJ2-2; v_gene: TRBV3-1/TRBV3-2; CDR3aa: CASSQDITGGRELFF; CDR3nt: TGTGCCAGCAGCCAAGATATAACCGGCGGCCGGGAGCTGTTTTTT
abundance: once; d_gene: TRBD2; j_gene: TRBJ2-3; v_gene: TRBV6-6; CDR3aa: CASSYRGETDTQYF; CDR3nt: TGTGCCAGCAGTTACCGGGGGGAGACAGATACGCAGTATTTT
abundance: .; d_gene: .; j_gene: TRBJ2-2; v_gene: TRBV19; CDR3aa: CASSMFGGHTGELFF; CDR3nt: TGTGCCAGTAGTATGTTCGGGGGGCACACCGGGGAGCTGTTTTTT
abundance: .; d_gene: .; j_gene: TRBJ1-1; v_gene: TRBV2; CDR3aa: CASFLGPRAEAFF; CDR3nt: TGTGCCAGCTTTTTGGGGCCTAGGGCTGAAGCTTTCTTT
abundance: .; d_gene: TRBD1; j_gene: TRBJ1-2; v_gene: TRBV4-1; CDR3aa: CASSQVRDSYGYTF; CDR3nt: TGCGCCAGCAGCCAGGTACGGGACAGCTATGGCTACACCTTC
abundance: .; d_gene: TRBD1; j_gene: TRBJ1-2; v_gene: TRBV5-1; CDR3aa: CASSPGTGGVWYGYTF; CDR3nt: TGCGCCAGCAGCCCCGGGACAGGGGGTGTGTGGTATGGCTACACCTTC
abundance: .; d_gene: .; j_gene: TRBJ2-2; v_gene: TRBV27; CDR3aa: CASSDRFGGELFF; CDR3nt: TGTGCCAGCAGCGACAGGTTCGGAGGGGAGCTGTTTTTT
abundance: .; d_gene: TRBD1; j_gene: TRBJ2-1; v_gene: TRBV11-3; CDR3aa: CASSSGQGAFNEQFF; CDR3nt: TGTGCCAGCAGCTCCGGACAGGGGGCTTTCAATGAGCAGTTCTTC
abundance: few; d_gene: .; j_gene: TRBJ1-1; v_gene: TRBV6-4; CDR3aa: CASSDSTNTEAFF; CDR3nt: TGTGCCAGCAGTGACTCGACAAACACTGAAGCTTTCTTT
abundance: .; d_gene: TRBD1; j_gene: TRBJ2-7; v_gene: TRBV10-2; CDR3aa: CASSPGQGPYEQYF; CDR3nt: TGCGCCAGCAGCCCAGGACAGGGACCCTACGAGCAGTACTTC
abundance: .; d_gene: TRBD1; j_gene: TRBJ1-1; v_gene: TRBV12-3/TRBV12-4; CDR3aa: CASTLTGMAEAFF; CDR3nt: TGTGCCAGCACCTTGACAGGGATGGCTGAAGCTTTCTTT
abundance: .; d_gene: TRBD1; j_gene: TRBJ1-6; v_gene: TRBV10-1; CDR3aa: CASSESGGSPLHF; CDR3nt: TGCGCCAGCAGTGAGTCAGGGGGCTCACCCCTCCACTTT
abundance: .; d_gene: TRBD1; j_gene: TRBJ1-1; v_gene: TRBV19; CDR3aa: CASRGTGTGGTEAFF; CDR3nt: TGTGCCAGTAGAGGGACCGGGACAGGGGGGACTGAAGCTTTCTTT
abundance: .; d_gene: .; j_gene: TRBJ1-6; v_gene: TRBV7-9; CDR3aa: CASSSWGENSPLHF; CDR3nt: TGTGCCAGCAGCTCCTGGGGGGAGAATTCACCCCTCCACTTT
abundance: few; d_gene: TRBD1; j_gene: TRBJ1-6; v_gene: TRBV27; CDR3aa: CASSLSGTGRNSPLHF; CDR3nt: TGTGCCAGCAGTTTATCCGGGACAGGGAGGAATTCACCCCTCCACTTT
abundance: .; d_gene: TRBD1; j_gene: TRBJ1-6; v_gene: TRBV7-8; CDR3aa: CASSLGTGESYSPLHF; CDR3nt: TGTGCCAGCAGCTTAGGGACAGGGGAATCGTATTCACCCCTCCACTTT
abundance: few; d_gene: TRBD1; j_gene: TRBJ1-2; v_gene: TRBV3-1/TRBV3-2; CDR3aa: CASSQRSGGADYGYTF; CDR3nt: TGTGCCAGCAGCCAACGATCAGGGGGCGCAGACTATGGCTACACCTTC
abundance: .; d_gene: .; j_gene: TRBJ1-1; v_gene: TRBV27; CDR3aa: CASSLYGVNTEAFF; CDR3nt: TGTGCCAGCAGTTTATACGGGGTGAACACTGAAGCTTTCTTT
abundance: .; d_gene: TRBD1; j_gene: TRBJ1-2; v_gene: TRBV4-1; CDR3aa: CASSPRQGAGYGYTF; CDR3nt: TGCGCCAGCAGCCCAAGACAGGGGGCTGGTTATGGCTACACCTTC
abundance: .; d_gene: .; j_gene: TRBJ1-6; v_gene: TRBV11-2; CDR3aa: CASSLPKPVSPLHF; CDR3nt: TGTGCCAGCAGCTTACCAAAACCAGTCTCACCCCTCCACTTT
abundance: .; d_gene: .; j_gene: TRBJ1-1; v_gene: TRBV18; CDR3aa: CASSYWTENTEAFF; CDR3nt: TGTGCCAGCTCATATTGGACAGAGAACACTGAAGCTTTCTTT